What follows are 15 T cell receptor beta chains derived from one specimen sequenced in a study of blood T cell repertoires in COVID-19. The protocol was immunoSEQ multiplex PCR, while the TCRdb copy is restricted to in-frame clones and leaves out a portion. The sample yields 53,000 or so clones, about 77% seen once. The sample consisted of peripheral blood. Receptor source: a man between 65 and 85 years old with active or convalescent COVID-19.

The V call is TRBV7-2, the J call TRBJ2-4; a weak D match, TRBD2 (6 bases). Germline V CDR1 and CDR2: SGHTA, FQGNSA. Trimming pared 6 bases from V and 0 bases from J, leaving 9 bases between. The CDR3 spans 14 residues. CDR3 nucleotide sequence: TGTGCCAGCAGTCGGGGGTTAGCCAAAAACATTCAGTACTTC. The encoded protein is CASSRGLAKNIQYF.

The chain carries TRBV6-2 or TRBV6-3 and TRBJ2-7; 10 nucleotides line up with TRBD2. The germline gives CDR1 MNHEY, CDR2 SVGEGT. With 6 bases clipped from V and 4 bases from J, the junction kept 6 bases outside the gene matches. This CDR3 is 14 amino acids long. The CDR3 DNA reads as TGTGCCAGCAGCCTAGCGGGAGTGGGTTACGAGCAGTACTTC. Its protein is CASSLAGVGYEQYF.

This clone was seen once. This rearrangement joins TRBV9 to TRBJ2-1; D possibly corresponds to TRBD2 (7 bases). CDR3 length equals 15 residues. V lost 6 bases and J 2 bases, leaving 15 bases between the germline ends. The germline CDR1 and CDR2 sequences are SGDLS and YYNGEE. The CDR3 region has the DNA TGTGCCAGCACCCAAGGGGGAGGGCCCTACAATGAGCAGTTCTTC. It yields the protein CASTQGGGPYNEQFF.

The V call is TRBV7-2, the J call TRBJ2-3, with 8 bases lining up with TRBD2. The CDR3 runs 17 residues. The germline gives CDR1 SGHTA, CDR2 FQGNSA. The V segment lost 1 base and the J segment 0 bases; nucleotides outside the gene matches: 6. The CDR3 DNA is TGTGCCAGCAGCTTAGGTCCTAGCGGGCTGAGCACAGATACGCAGTATTTT. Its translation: CASSLGPSGLSTDTQYF.

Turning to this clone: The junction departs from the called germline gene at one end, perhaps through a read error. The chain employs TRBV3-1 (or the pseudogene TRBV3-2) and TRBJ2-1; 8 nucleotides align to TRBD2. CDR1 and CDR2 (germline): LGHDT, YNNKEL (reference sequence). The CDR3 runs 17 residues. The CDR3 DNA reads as TGTGCCAGCACCCAATGGCAATTACTAGCGGCCTACAATGAGCAGTTCTTC. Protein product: CASTQWQLLAAYNEQFF.

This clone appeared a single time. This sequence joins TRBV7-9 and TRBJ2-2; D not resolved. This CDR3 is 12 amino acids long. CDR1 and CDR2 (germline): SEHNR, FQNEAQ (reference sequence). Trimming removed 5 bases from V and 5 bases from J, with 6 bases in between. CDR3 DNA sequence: TGTGCCAGCAGCCCCCTTACCGGGGAGCTGTTTTTT. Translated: CASSPLTGELFF.

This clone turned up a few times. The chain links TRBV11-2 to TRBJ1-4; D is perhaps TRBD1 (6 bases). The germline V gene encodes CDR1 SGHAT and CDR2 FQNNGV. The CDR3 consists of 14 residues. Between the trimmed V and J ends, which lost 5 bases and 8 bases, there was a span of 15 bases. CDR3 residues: CASSPTRGYEKLFF. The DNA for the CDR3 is TGTGCCAGCAGCCCTACAAGGGGGTACGAAAAACTGTTTTTT.

The CDR3 coding sequence is TGTGCCAGCAGCCAAGATGCCAGCGGGAGTTCCCACGAGCAGTACTTC. Protein sequence: CASSQDASGSSHEQYF. This sequence joins TRBV3-1 (or the pseudogene TRBV3-2) and TRBJ2-7, with 8 bases that match TRBD2. Germline assignment: CDR1 LGHDT and CDR2 YNNKEL (reference sequence). V gave up 0 bases and J gave up 5 bases; unmatched junction bases: 9. The length of the CDR3 is 16 residues.

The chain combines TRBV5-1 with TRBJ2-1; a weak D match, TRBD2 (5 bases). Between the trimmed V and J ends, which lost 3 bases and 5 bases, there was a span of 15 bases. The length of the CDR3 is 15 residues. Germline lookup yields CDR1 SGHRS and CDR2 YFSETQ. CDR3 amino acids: CASSSRLADDNEQFF. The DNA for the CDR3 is TGCGCCAGCAGCTCTAGGCTAGCAGACGACAATGAGCAGTTCTTC.

Written as DNA, the CDR3 is TGTGCCAGCATGGACAGGGGGAGCTCCTATAATTCACCCCTCCACTTT. Protein sequence: CASMDRGSSYNSPLHF. The rearrangement links TRBV28 to TRBJ1-6; 10 bases fit TRBD1. With V trimmed by 7 bases and J by 0 bases, 3 bases remained unmatched. Germline V gives CDR1 MDHEN, CDR2 SYDVKM. This CDR3 region has 16 residues.

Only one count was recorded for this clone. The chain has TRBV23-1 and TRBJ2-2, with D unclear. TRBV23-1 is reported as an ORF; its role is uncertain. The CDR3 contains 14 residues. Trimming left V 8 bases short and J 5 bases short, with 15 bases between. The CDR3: CASRPTILTGELFF. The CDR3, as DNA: TGCGCCAGCCGCCCGACAATTCTGACCGGGGAGCTGTTTTTT.

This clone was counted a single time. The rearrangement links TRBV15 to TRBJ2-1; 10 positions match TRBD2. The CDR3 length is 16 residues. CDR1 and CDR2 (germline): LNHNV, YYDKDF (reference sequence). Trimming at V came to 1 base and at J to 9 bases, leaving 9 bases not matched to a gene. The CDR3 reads CATSRVGSGRKGEQFF. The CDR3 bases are TGTGCCACCAGCAGAGTGGGTAGCGGGAGGAAGGGTGAGCAGTTCTTC. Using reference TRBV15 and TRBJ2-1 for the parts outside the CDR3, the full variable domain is DAMVIQNPRYQVTQFGKPVTLSCSQTLNHNVMYWYQQKSSQAPKLLFHYYDKDFNNEADTPDNFQSRRPNTSFCFLDIRSPGLGDTAMYLCATSRVGSGRKGEQFFGPGTRLTVL.

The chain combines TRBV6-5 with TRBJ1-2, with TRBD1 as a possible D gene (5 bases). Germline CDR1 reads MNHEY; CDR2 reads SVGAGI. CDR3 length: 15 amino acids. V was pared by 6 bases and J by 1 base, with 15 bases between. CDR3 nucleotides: TGTGCCAGCAGCCTTTCCCGGGGGAATAACTATGGCTACACCTTC. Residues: CASSLSRGNNYGYTF.

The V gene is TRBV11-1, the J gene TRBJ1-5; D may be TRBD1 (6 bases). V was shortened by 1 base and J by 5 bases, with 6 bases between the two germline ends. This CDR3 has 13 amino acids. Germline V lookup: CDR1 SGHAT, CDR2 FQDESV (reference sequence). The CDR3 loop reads CASSLEGDQPQHF. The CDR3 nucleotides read TGTGCCAGCAGCTTAGAGGGGGATCAGCCCCAGCATTTT.

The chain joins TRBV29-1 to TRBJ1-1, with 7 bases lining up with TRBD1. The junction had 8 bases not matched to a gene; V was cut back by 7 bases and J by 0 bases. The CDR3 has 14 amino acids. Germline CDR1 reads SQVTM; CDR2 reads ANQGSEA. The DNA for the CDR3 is TGCAGCGGCTGGACAGGACTAATGAACACTGAAGCTTTCTTT. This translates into CSGWTGLMNTEAFF.